This is a list of T cell receptor beta chains from one sample in a study of shared clonotypes between healthy human individuals. TCRdb's copy holds only in-frame clones and misses some; the assay was immunoSEQ multiplex PCR. This sample has about 560,000 clones, with around 78% found just once. What was sequenced was PBMCs. All receptors derive from a woman in her thirties or forties in good health. Some clones in this sample may be carry-over from other donors' samples. Both conserved end residues are part of each CDR3. The order of the fields is D gene, clone size, J gene, V gene, CDR3 length, CDR3 protein, CDR3 DNA. A D gene is named only where the DNA matches it firmly. Clone size, where shown, is once, few, many, or a class for clones that have expanded.

>TRBD1|once|TRBJ1-5|TRBV5-1|14
CASSPQGAGQPQHF
TGCGCCAGCAGTCCGCAGGGGGCGGGTCAGCCCCAGCATTTT
>-|once|TRBJ2-7|TRBV19|16
CASSIGAGTGEDEQYF
TGTGCCAGTAGTATAGGGGCTGGGACGGGGGAAGACGAGCAGTACTTC
>-|few|TRBJ2-5|TRBV2|10
CASSEKTQYF
TGTGCCAGCAGTGAGAAGACCCAGTACTTC
>-|-|TRBJ1-5|TRBV2|17
CASSWGVGGPPSQPQHF
TGTGCCAGCAGTTGGGGAGTAGGGGGGCCTCCTAGCCAGCCCCAGCATTTT
>-|-|TRBJ2-2|TRBV7-2|14
CASSQLVSTRELFF
TGTGCCAGCAGCCAACTAGTATCGACCAGGGAGCTGTTTTTT
>TRBD2|-|TRBJ2-4|TRBV10-1|18
CASSELLAGVLAKNIQYF
TGCGCCAGCAGTGAGTTACTAGCGGGAGTCCTAGCCAAAAACATTCAGTACTTC
>TRBD2|-|TRBJ2-3|TRBV4-2|16
CASSQEGISGRDTQYF
TGTGCCAGCAGCCAAGAGGGGATTAGCGGGAGAGATACGCAGTATTTT
>TRBD1|-|TRBJ2-7|TRBV6-5|13
CASSPRDRPQQYF
TGTGCCAGCAGTCCCCGGGACAGACCTCAGCAGTACTTC
>TRBD2|-|TRBJ2-1|TRBV30|13
CARKVAGVDEQFF
TGTGCCCGGAAAGTGGCGGGAGTCGATGAGCAGTTCTTC
>TRBD2|-|TRBJ2-7|TRBV5-8|16
CASSPTPGLADYEQYF
TGTGCCAGCAGCCCTACCCCGGGGCTAGCGGACTACGAGCAGTACTTC
>-|-|TRBJ2-7|TRBV20-1|11
CSAGFVGEQYF
TGCAGTGCAGGGTTTGTTGGCGAGCAGTACTTC
>-|-|TRBJ2-1|TRBV7-2|16
CASSLGFRSSYNEQFF
TGTGCCAGCAGCTTAGGGTTTCGGAGCTCCTACAATGAGCAGTTCTTC
>TRBD2|-|TRBJ2-7|TRBV28|15
CASTSAGLISYEQYF
TGTGCCAGCACTTCAGCGGGGCTCATATCCTACGAGCAGTACTTC
>-|once|TRBJ2-5|TRBV7-8|15
CASSQNRGRQETQYF
TGTGCCAGCAGCCAGAACCGAGGTAGACAAGAGACCCAGTACTTC
>-|-|TRBJ1-3|TRBV6-5|15
CASSLRAYSGNTIYF
TGTGCCAGCAGTCTACGCGCCTACTCTGGAAACACCATATATTTT
>-|-|TRBJ2-3|TRBV19|13
CASSSLGTDTQYF
TGTGCCAGTAGCTCTCTGGGCACAGATACGCAGTATTTT
>-|-|TRBJ2-3|TRBV7-2|12
CASSFSTDTQYF
TGTGCCAGCAGCTTCAGTACAGATACGCAGTATTTT